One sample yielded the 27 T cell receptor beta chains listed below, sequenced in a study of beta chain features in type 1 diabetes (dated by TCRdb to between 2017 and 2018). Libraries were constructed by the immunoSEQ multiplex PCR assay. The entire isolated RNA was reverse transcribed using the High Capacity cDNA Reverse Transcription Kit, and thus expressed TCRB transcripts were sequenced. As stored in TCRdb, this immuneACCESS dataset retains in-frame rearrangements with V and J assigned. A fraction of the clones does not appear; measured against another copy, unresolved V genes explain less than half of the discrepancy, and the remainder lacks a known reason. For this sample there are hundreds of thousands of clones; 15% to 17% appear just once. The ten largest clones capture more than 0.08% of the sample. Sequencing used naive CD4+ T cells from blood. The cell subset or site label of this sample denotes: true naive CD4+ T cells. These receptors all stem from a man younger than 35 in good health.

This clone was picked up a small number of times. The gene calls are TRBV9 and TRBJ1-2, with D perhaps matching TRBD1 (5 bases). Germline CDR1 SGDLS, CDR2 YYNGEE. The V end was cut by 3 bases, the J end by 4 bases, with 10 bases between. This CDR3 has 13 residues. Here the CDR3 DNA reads TGTGCCAGCAGCGCCAGGACAAGCTATGGCTACACCTTC. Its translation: CASSARTSYGYTF. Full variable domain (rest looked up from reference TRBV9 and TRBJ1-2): DSGVTQTPKHLITATGQRVTLRCSPRSGDLSVYWYQQSLDQGLQFLIQYYNGEERAKGNILERFSAQQFPDLHSELNLSSLELGDSALYFCASSARTSYGYTFGSGTRLTVV.

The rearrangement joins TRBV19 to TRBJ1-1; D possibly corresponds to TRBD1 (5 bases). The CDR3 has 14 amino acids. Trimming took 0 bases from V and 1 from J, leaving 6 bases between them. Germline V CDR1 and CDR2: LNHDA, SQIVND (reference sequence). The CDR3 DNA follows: TGTGCCAGTAGTATAGACAGGGAGAACACTGAAGCTTTCTTT. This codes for CASSIDRENTEAFF.

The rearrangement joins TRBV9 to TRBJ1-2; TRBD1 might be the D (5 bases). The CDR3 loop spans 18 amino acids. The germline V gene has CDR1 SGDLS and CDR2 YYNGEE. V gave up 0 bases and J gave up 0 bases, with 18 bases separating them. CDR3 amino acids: CASSVDLRVWGTNYGYTF. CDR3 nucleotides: TGTGCCAGCAGCGTAGACCTTAGAGTATGGGGGACTAACTATGGCTACACCTTC.

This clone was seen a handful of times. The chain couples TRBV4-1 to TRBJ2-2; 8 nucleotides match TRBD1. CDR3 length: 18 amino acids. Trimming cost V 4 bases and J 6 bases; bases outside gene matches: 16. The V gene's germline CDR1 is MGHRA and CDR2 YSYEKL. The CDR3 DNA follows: TGCGCCAGCAGCCGAATACCCCCGGACAGGGATGGATCCGGGGAGCTGTTTTTT. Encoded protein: CASSRIPPDRDGSGELFF.

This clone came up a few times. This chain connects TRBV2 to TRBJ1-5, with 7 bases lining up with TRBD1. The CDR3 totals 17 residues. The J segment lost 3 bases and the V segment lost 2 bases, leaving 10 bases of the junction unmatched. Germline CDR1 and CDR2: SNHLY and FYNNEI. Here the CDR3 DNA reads TGTGCCAGCAGTGAATTCCGTAAAGGGGGCCACAATCAGCCCCAGCATTTT. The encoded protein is CASSEFRKGGHNQPQHF.

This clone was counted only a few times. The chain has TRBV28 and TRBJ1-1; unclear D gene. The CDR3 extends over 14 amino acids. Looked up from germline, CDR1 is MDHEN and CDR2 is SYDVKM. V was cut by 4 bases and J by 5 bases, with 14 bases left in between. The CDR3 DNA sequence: TGTGCCAGCAGTTCGCGGGGTTTGAGGACTGAAGCTTTCTTT. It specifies CASSSRGLRTEAFF.

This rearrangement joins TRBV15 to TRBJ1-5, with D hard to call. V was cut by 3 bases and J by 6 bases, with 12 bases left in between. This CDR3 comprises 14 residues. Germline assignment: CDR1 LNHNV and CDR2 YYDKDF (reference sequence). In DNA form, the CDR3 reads TGTGCCACCAGCAGCGAGCGAATCGGTCAGCCCCAGCATTTT. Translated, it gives CATSSERIGQPQHF.

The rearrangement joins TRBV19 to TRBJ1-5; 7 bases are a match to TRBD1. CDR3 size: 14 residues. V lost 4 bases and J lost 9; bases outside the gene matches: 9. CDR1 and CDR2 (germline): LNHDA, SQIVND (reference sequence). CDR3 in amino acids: CASSTRTGYRPQHF. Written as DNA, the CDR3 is TGTGCCAGTAGTACGAGGACAGGCTATCGGCCCCAGCATTTT.

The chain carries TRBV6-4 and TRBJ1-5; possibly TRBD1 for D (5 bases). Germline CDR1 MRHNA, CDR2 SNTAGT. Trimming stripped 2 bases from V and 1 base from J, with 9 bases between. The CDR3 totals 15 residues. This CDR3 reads CASSDQGGSNQPQHF. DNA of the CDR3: TGTGCCAGCAGTGACCAGGGAGGGAGCAATCAGCCCCAGCATTTT.

Here the CDR3 reads CASSPTGGAGEKLFF. For the CDR3, the DNA is TGTGCCAGCAGCCCCACTGGGGGGGCCGGTGAAAAACTGTTTTTT. This chain uses TRBV7-9 with TRBJ1-4; D might be TRBD1 (6 bases). Trimming stripped 5 bases from V and 7 bases from J, with 17 bases between. There are 15 residues in the CDR3. Germline V gene sequence: CDR1 SEHNR, CDR2 FQNEAQ (reference sequence). The entire variable domain, with the rest obtained from reference TRBV7-9 and TRBJ1-4, is as follows: DTGVSQNPRHKITKRGQNVTFRCDPISEHNRLYWYRQTLGQGPEFLTYFQNEAQLEKSRLLSDRFSAERPKGSFSTLEIQRTEQGDSAMYLCASSPTGGAGEKLFFGSGTQLSVL.

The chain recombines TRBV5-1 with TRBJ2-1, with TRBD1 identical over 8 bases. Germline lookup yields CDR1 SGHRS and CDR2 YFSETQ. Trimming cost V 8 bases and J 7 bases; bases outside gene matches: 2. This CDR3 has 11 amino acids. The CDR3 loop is CASQGANEQFF. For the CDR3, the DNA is TGCGCCAGTCAGGGGGCTAATGAGCAGTTCTTC.

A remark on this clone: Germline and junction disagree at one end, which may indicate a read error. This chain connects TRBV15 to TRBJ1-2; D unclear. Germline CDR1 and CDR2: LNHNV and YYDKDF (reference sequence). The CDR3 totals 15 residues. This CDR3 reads CATSVAPNRNHGYAF. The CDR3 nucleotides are TGTGCCACCAGCGTAGCCCCAAATCGTAACCATGGCTACGCCTTC.

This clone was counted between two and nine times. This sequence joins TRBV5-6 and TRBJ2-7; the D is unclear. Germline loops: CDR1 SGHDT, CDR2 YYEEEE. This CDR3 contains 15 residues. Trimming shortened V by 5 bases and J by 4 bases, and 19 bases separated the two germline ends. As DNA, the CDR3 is TGTGCCAGCAGTCCAGCTTGGAACAGCCGTTACGAGCAGTACTTC. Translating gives CASSPAWNSRYEQYF.

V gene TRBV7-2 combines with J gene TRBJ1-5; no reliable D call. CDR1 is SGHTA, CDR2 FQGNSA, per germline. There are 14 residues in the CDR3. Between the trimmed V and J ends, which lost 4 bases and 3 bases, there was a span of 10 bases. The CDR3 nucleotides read TGTGCCAGCAGCTCCATCGTCCTCAATCAGCCCCAGCATTTT. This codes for CASSSIVLNQPQHF. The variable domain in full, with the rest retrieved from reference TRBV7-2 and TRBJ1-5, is GAGVSQSPSNKVTEKGKDVELRCDPISGHTALYWYRQSLGQGLEFLIYFQGNSAPDKSGLPSDRFSAERTGGSVSTLTIQRTQQEDSAVYLCASSSIVLNQPQHFGDGTRLSIL.

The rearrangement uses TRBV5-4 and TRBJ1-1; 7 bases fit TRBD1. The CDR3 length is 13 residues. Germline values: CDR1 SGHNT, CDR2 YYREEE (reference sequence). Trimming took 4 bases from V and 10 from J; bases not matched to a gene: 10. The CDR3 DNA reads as TGTGCCAGCAGCCAGGGGGACAGTTCAGGAGCTTTCTTT. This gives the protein CASSQGDSSGAFF.

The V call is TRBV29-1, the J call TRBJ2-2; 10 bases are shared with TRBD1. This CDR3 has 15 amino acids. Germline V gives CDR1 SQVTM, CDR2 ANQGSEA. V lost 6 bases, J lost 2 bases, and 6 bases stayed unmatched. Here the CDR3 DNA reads TGCAGCGTACCCGGGACAGGGGTAAACACCGGGGAGCTGTTTTTT. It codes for CSVPGTGVNTGELFF.

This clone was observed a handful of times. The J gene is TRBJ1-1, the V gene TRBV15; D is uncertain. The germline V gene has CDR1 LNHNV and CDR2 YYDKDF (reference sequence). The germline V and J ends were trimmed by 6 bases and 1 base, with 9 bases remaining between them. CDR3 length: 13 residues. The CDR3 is CATRRAANTEAFF. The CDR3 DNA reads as TGTGCCACCAGGCGGGCGGCGAACACTGAAGCTTTCTTT.

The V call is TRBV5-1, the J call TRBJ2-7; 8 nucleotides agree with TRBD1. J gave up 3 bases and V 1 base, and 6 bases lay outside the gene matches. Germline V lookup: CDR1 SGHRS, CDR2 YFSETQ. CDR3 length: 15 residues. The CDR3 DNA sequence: TGCGCCAGCAGCTTGCTCCGGACAGGGCACTACGAGCAGTACTTC. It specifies CASSLLRTGHYEQYF.

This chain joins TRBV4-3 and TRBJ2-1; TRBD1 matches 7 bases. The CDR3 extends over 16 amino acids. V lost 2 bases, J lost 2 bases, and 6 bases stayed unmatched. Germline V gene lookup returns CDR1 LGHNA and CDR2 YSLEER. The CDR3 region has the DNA TGCGCCAGCAGCCAACAGCCCGGGACAGCCTACAATGAGCAGTTCTTC. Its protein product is CASSQQPGTAYNEQFF.

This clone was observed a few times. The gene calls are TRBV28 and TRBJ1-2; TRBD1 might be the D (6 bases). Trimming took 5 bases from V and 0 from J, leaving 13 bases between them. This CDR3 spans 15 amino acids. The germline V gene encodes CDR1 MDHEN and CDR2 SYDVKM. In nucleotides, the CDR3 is TGTGCCAGCAGTCCAGGGGACGGAGCTAACTATGGCTACACCTTC. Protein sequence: CASSPGDGANYGYTF.

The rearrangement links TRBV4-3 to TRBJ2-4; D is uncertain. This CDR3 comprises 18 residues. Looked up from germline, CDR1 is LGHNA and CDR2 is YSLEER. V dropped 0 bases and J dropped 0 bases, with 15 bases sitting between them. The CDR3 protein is CASSQDSGGVGAKNIQYF. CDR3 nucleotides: TGCGCCAGCAGCCAAGATTCGGGCGGCGTTGGAGCCAAAAACATTCAGTACTTC.

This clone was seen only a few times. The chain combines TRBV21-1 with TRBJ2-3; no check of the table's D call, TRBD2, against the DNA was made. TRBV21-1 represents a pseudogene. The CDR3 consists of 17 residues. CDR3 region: CASSKGSRFFLTDTQYF. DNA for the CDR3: TGTGCCAGCAGCAAAGGGAGCCGGTTTTTTCTCACAGATACGCAGTATTTT.

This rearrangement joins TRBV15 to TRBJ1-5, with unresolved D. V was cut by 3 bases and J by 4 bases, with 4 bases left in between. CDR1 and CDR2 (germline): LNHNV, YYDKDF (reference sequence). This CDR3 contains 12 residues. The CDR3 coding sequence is TGTGCCACCAGCAGGTCAAATCAGCCCCAGCATTTT. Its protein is CATSRSNQPQHF.

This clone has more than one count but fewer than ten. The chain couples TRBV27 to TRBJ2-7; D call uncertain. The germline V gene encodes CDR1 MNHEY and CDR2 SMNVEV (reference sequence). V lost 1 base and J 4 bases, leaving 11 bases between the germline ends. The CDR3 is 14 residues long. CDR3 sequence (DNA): TGTGCCAGCAGTTTATTAGGACCAACTTACGAGCAGTACTTC. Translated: CASSLLGPTYEQYF.

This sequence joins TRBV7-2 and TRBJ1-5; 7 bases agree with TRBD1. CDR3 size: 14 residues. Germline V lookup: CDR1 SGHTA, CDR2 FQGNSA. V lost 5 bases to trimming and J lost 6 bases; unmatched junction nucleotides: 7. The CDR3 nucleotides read TGTGCCAGCAGCCGACAGGGAGTTGGTCAGCCCCAGCATTTT. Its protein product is CASSRQGVGQPQHF.

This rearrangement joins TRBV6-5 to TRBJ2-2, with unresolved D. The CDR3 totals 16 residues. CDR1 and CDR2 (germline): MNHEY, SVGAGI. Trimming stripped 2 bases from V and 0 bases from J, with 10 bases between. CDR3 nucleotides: TGTGCCAGCAGTTACGAAGCACCGACGAACACCGGGGAGCTGTTTTTT. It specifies CASSYEAPTNTGELFF.

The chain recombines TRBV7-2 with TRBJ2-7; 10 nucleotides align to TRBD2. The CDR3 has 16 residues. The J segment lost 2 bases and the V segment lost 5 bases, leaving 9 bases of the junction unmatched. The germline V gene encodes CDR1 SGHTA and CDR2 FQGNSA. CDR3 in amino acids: CASSHESTSGAYEQYF. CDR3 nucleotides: TGTGCCAGCAGCCACGAGAGCACTAGCGGGGCCTACGAGCAGTACTTC.